These 2 T cell receptor beta chains were all obtained from the same sample, sequenced in a study of CD4+ T cells in melanoma. The assay was immunoSEQ multiplex PCR, and TCRdb's table has in-frame clones only and misses some. The sample holds roughly 150,000 clones; 85% to 95% are singletons and the top ten take 1.5%. These TCRs come from a human donor with melanoma.

This clone came up once. The chain combines TRBV25-1 with TRBJ1-1; unclear D gene. Per the germline V gene, CDR1 is MGHDK and CDR2 is SYGVNS. The CDR3 length is 13 residues. Trimming stripped 5 bases from V and 1 base from J, with 8 bases between. The CDR3 DNA reads TGTGCCAGCAGTAGCCAGCCGAACACTGAAGCTTTCTTT. This sequence encodes CASSSQPNTEAFF. Drawing the rest from reference TRBV25-1 and TRBJ1-1, the complete variable domain is EADIYQTPRYLVIGTGKKITLECSQTMGHDKMYWYQQDPGMELHLIHYSYGVNSTEKGDLSSESTVSRIRTEHFPLTLESARPSHTSQYLCASSSQPNTEAFFGQGTRLTVV.

CDR3 nucleotide sequence: TGTGCCAGTACTCATACAGGGGGCAATCAGCCCCAGCATTTT. This codes for CASTHTGGNQPQHF. V usage is TRBV19 and J usage is TRBJ1-5, with 7 bases matching TRBD1. Germline CDR1 LNHDA, CDR2 SQIVND (reference sequence). Losses at the gene ends were 7 bases for V and 2 bases for J; bases not matched to a gene: 5. This CDR3 is built from 14 residues.